This T cell receptor (beta chain) is from a study of cytomegalovirus exposure and HLA in healthy donors. Study-wide results and caveats: In a later analysis, parvovirus B19, influenza, CMV and Epstein-Barr virus appeared linked to several top co-occurrence clusters. The study listed some 160 cytomegalovirus-associated TCR beta chains. The study reported that TCR beta sequences accurately predicted HLA-A and HLA-B alleles in most subjects. Through in vitro validation, a few CMV-associated chains were shown to be specific for CMV antigens.

As concerns this clone: The antigen is unknown.

The J segment lost 5 bases and the V segment lost 4 bases, leaving 6 bases of the junction unmatched. This CDR3 spans 17 amino acids. CDR1 SGHRS and CDR2 YFSETQ come from the germline V gene. Primers: 60 Vbeta forward and 13 Jbeta reverse. This table comes from immunoSEQ multiplex PCR, and its TCRdb copy is limited to in-frame clones, with some not included. The sample contains 150,000 to 200,000 clones, approximately 80% of which appear only once. The TCR was taken from a woman aged 35 to 49 in good health and CMV-seropositive. The sample comprised PBMCs. The chain links TRBV5-1 to TRBJ2-1; the match to TRBD2 covers 16 bases. CDR3 sequence: CASSPGTSGRDDNEQFF. CDR3 coding DNA: TGCGCCAGCAGCCCGGGGACTAGCGGGAGGGACGACAATGAGCAGTTCTTC.